Below are 9 T cell receptor beta chains sequenced from a single sample in a study of CXCR3-negative and CXCR3-positive naive CD8 T cells. It was by 5' RACE with UMI labels that the TRB cDNA libraries were prepared. From the 5' RACE reads, TCRdb lists one entry per CDR3 protein and no DNA. The sample totals some 39,000 distinct CDR3 sequences; its top ten clones hold more than 1.5%. The sequencing sample was made of naive CXCR3- CD8+ T cells from blood. The subset denotes: CD45RO-CCR7+CD27+CD95- naive CD8+ T cells lacking CXCR3 (TNR3-). The receptors here all came from a human donor in good health. Some clones in this sample may be carry-over from other donors' samples.

This chain joins TRBV14 and TRBJ2-7. Germline V lookup: CDR1 SGHDN, CDR2 FVKESK. The CDR3 loop spans 15 amino acids. This chain's CDR3 is CASSQEWYPTYEQYF.

The rearrangement joins TRBV12-3 or TRBV12-4 to TRBJ2-1. This CDR3 has 13 residues. The CDR3 sequence: CASSLSVVAEQFF.

V gene TRBV29-1 combines with J gene TRBJ1-4. The V gene's germline CDR1 is SQVTM and CDR2 ANQGSEA. The CDR3 has 12 residues. The chain's CDR3 is CSVGWRIEKLFF.

The CDR3 spells CASSLSAAYNEQFF. This chain connects TRBV27 to TRBJ2-1. This CDR3 spans 14 amino acids. From germline, CDR1 is MNHEY and CDR2 SMNVEV (reference sequence).

CDR3 loop: CASSRSGLAADEQFF. This chain joins TRBV27 and TRBJ2-1; TCRdb indicates TRBD2, and absent DNA this call remains unverified. The CDR3 has 15 residues. Germline-derived CDR1 and CDR2 are MNHEY and SMNVEV (reference sequence).

This chain uses TRBV20-1 with TRBJ1-2; TCRdb designates TRBD1, a call that cannot be tested without DNA. This CDR3 has 14 amino acids. Germline V lookup: CDR1 DFQATT, CDR2 SNEGSKA (reference sequence). This chain's CDR3 is CSADRKDSLYGYTF.

This chain joins TRBV29-1 and TRBJ2-7; without DNA, the TCRdb call of TRBD1 cannot be checked. This CDR3 region has 13 residues. Germline V CDR1 and CDR2: SQVTM, ANQGSEA. The chain's CDR3 is CSVFSGGGYEQYF.

This sequence joins TRBV24-1 and TRBJ2-5; without DNA, the TCRdb call of TRBD1 cannot be checked. In germline, CDR1 is KGHDR, CDR2 SFDVKD. CDR3 size: 14 residues. CDR3 protein: CATSTPGTGETQYF.

V usage is TRBV19 and J usage is TRBJ2-1; the TRBD1 assignment by TCRdb is unverifiable without DNA. CDR3 length: 13 amino acids. Per germline, CDR1 LNHDA and CDR2 SQIVND (reference sequence). The CDR3 sequence: CASSIQQGNEQFF.